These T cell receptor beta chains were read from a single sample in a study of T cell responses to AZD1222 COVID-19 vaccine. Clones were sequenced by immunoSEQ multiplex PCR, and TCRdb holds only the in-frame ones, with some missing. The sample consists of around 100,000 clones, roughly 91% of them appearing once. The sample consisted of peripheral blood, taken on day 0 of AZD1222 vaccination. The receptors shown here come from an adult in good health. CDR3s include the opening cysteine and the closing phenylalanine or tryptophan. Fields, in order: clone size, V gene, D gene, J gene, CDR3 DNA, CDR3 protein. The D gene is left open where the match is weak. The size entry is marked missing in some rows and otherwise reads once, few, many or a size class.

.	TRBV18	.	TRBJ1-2	TGTGCCAGCTCACCACCAACGGTAGACTATGGCTACACCTTC	CASSPPTVDYGYTF
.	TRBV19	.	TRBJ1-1	TGTGCCAGTAGTGCAGCTAACAAGGGTGAAGCTTTCTTT	CASSAANKGEAFF
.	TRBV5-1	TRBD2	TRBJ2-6	TGCGCCAGCAGCCCCGGGACTAGCGGGTCTGGGGCCAACGTCCTGACTTTC	CASSPGTSGSGANVLTF
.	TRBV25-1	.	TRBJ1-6	TGTGCCAGCAGTGAGACCAGGGTCTCCAATTCACCCCTCCACTTT	CASSETRVSNSPLHF
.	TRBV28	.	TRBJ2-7	TGTGCCAGCAGTCCCCCGGGGGCGTACGAGCAGTACTTC	CASSPPGAYEQYF
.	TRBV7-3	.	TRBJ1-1	TGTGCCAGCAGCCCTTCTGGAGTGAACACTGAAGCTTTCTTT	CASSPSGVNTEAFF
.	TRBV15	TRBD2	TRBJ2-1	TGTGCCACCAGCAGCCGGACTAGCGGGAGAAGACGTGAGCAGTTCTTC	CATSSRTSGRRREQFF
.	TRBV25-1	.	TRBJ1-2	TGTGCCAGCAGTGAATATCGAGGGGGGTCCAACTATGGCTACACCTTC	CASSEYRGGSNYGYTF
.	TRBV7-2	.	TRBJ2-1	TGTGCCAGCAGCTTAGACGCGGCGACTGAGCAGTTCTTC	CASSLDAATEQFF
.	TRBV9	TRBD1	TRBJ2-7	TGTGCCAGCAGCCCCACCGGGACAGGGATCCACGAGCAGTACTTC	CASSPTGTGIHEQYF
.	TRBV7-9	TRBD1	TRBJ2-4	TGTGCCAGCAGCTTAATCAGGACAGGCAAAAACATTCAGTACTTC	CASSLIRTGKNIQYF
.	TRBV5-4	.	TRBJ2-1	TGTGCCAGCCAGGGAAAGGGGGAGGTTATTTACAATGAGCAGTTCTTC	CASQGKGEVIYNEQFF
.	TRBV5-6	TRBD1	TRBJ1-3	TGTGCCAGCACTGGTCCGCCAGGGGGGACTGGAAACACCATATATTTT	CASTGPPGGTGNTIYF
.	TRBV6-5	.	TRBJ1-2	TGTGCCAGCAGTTCACAGGGAATCTATGGCTACACCTTC	CASSSQGIYGYTF
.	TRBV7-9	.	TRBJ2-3	TGTGCCAGCAGCTTAGCGGAAACGGTAACTAGCACAGATACGCAGTATTTT	CASSLAETVTSTDTQYF
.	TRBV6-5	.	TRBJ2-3	TGTGCCAGCAGTTTCTCAGGGGCCCCAACAGATACGCAGTATTTT	CASSFSGAPTDTQYF
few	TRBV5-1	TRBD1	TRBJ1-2	TGCGCCAGCAGCCCGACCCCGGGACAGGTCGTCACCTTC	CASSPTPGQVVTF
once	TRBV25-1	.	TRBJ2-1	TGTGCCAGCAGTGATTGGATGGGCAATGAGCAGTTCTTC	CASSDWMGNEQFF
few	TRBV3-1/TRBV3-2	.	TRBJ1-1	TGTGCCAGCAGCCAGTCTGACACTGAAGCTTTCTTT	CASSQSDTEAFF
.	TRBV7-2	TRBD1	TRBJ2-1	TGTGCCAGCAGCTTAGAGCGGGACAGGGAGTTCTTC	CASSLERDREFF
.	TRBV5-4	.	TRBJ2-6	TGTGCCAGCAGCTTACAGGGAAGGATGTCTGGGGCCAACGTCCTGACTTTC	CASSLQGRMSGANVLTF
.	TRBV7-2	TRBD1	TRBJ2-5	TGTGCCAGCAGCTTAGAGGCCCGGTACAGGGGGCAGGAGACCCAGTACTTC	CASSLEARYRGQETQYF
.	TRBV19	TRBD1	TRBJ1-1	TGTGCCAGTAGAGTGGCAGGGACAGGTGCTGAAGCTTTCTTT	CASRVAGTGAEAFF
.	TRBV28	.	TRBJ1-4	TGTGCCAGCAGTTTATCGGTAGCAGGGTCTAATGAAAAACTGTTTTTT	CASSLSVAGSNEKLFF
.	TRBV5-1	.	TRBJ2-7	TGCGCCAGCACCCCTAGCCCGACAGGACAAACCCACGAGCAGTACTTC	CASTPSPTGQTHEQYF
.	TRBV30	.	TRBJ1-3	TGTGCCTGGAGTGCCGCACACAGGGTCTCTGGAAACACCATATATTTT	CAWSAAHRVSGNTIYF
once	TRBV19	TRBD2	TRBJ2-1	TGTGCCAGTAGCTCGGGACTAGCAAGTCTCTACAATGAGCAGTTCTTC	CASSSGLASLYNEQFF
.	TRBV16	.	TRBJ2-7	TGTGCCAGCAGCCGCCCGGTAGGAGACGGGCAGTACTTC	CASSRPVGDGQYF
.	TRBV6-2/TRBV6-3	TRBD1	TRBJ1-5	TGTGCCAGCAGTTACCCTGGACAGGGGCTCCATCAGCCCCAGCATTTT	CASSYPGQGLHQPQHF
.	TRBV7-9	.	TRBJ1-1	TGTGCCAGCAGCTTAGCGATGGGGGGATCGAACACTGAAGCTTTCTTT	CASSLAMGGSNTEAFF
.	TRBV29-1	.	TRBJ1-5	TGCAGCGTTGAACTCGGGGATGGCAATCAGCCCCAGCATTTT	CSVELGDGNQPQHF
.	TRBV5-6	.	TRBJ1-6	TGTGCCAGCAGCTTGATTGGGCAGAGATACGATTCACCCCTCCACTTT	CASSLIGQRYDSPLHF
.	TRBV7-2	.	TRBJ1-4	TGTGCCAGCAGCCCGGTGAGGGGGAAAAGCGAAAAACTGTTTTTT	CASSPVRGKSEKLFF
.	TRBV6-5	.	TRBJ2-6	TGTGCCAGCAGTTCCCCCGCTACTGGGCCCAACGTCCTGACTTTC	CASSSPATGPNVLTF
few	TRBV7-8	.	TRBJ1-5	TGTGCCAGCAGCTCTTACCAGGACGGCGGGAATCAGCCCCAGCATTTT	CASSSYQDGGNQPQHF
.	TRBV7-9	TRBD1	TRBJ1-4	TGTGCCAGCAGTCCGAGGACAGGGGGCTTTGAAAAACTGTTTTTT	CASSPRTGGFEKLFF
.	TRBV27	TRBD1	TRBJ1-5	TGTGCCAGCAGGACTACTGGGACAGCTATTCCCCAGCATTTT	CASRTTGTAIPQHF
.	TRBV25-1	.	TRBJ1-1	TGTGCCAGCAGTGATTCGGGGGCACGGGCTGAAGCTTTCTTT	CASSDSGARAEAFF
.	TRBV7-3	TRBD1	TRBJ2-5	TGTGCCAGCAGCCCTACAGGGGGCAGTTTGGAGACCCAGTACTTC	CASSPTGGSLETQYF
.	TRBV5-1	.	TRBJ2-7	TGCGCCAGCAGCTTGGGGCTGGGGACATTATACGAGCAGTACTTC	CASSLGLGTLYEQYF
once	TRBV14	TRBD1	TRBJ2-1	TGTGCCAGCAGCCTGGACAGGGGCTACAATGAGCAGTTCTTC	CASSLDRGYNEQFF
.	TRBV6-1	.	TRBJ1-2	TGTGCCAGCAGTGAATGGGGGGCAGCCCAGGGGACCTTC	CASSEWGAAQGTF
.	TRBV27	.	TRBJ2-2	TGTGCCAGCAGTCGGTCCGGGGAGCTGTTTTTT	CASSRSGELFF
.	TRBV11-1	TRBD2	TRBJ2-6	TGTGCCAGCAGCTTCGGGCGGGAGGTCCCTCCAACTTTC	CASSFGREVPPTF
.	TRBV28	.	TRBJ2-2	TGTGCCAGCAGTTTGTCGGGGAACACCGGGGAGCTGTTTTTT	CASSLSGNTGELFF
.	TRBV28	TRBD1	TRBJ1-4	TGTGCCAGCAGTAGACCGGGACAGAGAAGTGAAAAACTGTTTTTT	CASSRPGQRSEKLFF
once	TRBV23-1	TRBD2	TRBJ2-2	TGCGCCAGCAGTCAATGGGGGGGATCCAACACCGGGGAGCTGTTTTTT	CASSQWGGSNTGELFF
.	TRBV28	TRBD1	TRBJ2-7	TGTGCCAGCAGTTGGACAGGCCGACCCTACGAGCAGTACTTC	CASSWTGRPYEQYF
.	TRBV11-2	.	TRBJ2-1	TGTGCCAGCAGCTGGGGCCATGAGCAGTTCTTC	CASSWGHEQFF
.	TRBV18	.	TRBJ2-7	TGTGCCAGCTCACCACCAGGCTCGCCCCTCTACGAGCAGTACTTC	CASSPPGSPLYEQYF